This entry lists 13 T cell receptor beta chains sequenced from one sample in a study of blood T cell repertoires in COVID-19. Clones were read by immunoSEQ multiplex PCR, and TCRdb kept only the in-frame ones, dropping some. The sample lists more than 300,000 clones, around 88% occurring once. What was sequenced was peripheral blood. Every receptor here comes from a woman aged 45-65 years with acute or convalescent COVID-19.

The chain uses TRBV7-9 and TRBJ1-6; D might be TRBD1 (6 bases). Trimming left V 4 bases short and J 7 bases short, with 14 bases between. This CDR3 has 15 amino acids. The germline CDR1 and CDR2 sequences are SEHNR and FQNEAQ (reference sequence). The CDR3 protein is CASSSERTENSPLHF. The CDR3 DNA is TGTGCCAGCAGCTCCGAGCGGACAGAGAATTCACCCCTCCACTTT.

The chain recombines TRBV20-1 with TRBJ2-1; the match to TRBD1 covers 7 bases. The CDR3 spans 11 residues. CDR1 and CDR2 (germline): DFQATT, SNEGSKA (reference sequence). CDR3 coding DNA: TGCAGCTTCGACAGGGTGGGTGAGCAGTTCTTC. Translation: CSFDRVGEQFF.

The chain links TRBV5-1 to TRBJ2-1, with D possibly matching TRBD2 (5 bases). Germline V gene sequence: CDR1 SGHRS, CDR2 YFSETQ. The CDR3 is 18 residues long. Trimming took 0 bases from V and 0 from J, leaving 16 bases between them. CDR3 nucleotides: TGCGCCAGCAGCTTGGCCCGAAGTAGCGAGAGCTCCTACAATGAGCAGTTCTTC. It is translated as CASSLARSSESSYNEQFF.

V usage is TRBV7-6 and J usage is TRBJ2-3; 9 nucleotides agree with TRBD2. The V and J ends lost 7 bases and 5 bases, in that order; junction bases with no gene match: 10. The CDR3 covers 15 residues. Per the germline V gene, CDR1 is SGHVS and CDR2 is FNYEAQ. In DNA, the CDR3 is TGTGCCAGCACCCCTCTGGGGCGGGAGGGAGATACGCAGTATTTT. Protein sequence: CASTPLGREGDTQYF.

V is TRBV13 and J is TRBJ1-2; TRBD1 matches 9 bases. The CDR3 spans 19 residues. V lost 4 bases, J lost 4 bases, and 19 bases stayed unmatched. In germline, CDR1 is PRHDT, CDR2 FYEKMQ (reference sequence). The CDR3 region has the DNA TGTGCCAGCAGCTCCCGCCGAAGTCTACAGGGGGCGGATTTCTATGGCTACACCTTC. It yields the protein CASSSRRSLQGADFYGYTF.

The chain combines TRBV27 with TRBJ2-3, with a tentative D call TRBD1 (6 bases). Germline assignment: CDR1 MNHEY and CDR2 SMNVEV (reference sequence). This CDR3 comprises 14 residues. V lost 6 bases to trimming and J lost 4 bases, with 14 bases between them. CDR3 coding DNA: TGTGCCAGCAGACCGTCCCACAGGGCAGATACGCAGTATTTT. Its protein is CASRPSHRADTQYF.

CDR3 in DNA: TGTGCCAGCAGCGTAGAAGGACTAGCGGAGCAGTTCTTC. This translates into CASSVEGLAEQFF. This chain links TRBV9 with TRBJ2-1, with TRBD2 matching 9 bases. V was pared by 0 bases and J by 10 bases, with 2 bases of the junction left unmatched. The CDR3 has 13 residues. Germline loops: CDR1 SGDLS, CDR2 YYNGEE. The full variable domain, in which reference TRBV9 and TRBJ2-1 provide the parts outside the CDR3, is DSGVTQTPKHLITATGQRVTLRCSPRSGDLSVYWYQQSLDQGLQFLIQYYNGEERAKGNILERFSAQQFPDLHSELNLSSLELGDSALYFCASSVEGLAEQFFGPGTRLTVL.

Comment on this clone: Distinct nucleotide sequences in the sample also encode this CDR3. The chain combines TRBV5-1 with TRBJ2-1; 13 positions match TRBD2. This CDR3 is 15 amino acids long. Germline CDR1 SGHRS, CDR2 YFSETQ. The J segment lost 6 bases and the V segment lost 0 bases, leaving 0 bases of the junction unmatched. In DNA, the CDR3 is TGCGCCAGCAGCTTGGGACTAGCGGGAGGCAATGAGCAGTTCTTC. It is translated as CASSLGLAGGNEQFF.

This clone came up once. This rearrangement joins TRBV27 to TRBJ1-1; maybe TRBD1 (5 bases). Germline V lookup: CDR1 MNHEY, CDR2 SMNVEV (reference sequence). Trimming cost V 2 bases and J 1 base, with 14 bases left between them. The CDR3 loop spans 16 amino acids. This chain's CDR3 is CASSLMAGWGNTEAFF. The CDR3 bases are TGTGCCAGCAGTTTAATGGCAGGGTGGGGGAACACTGAAGCTTTCTTT.

The chain has TRBV3-1 (or the pseudogene TRBV3-2) and TRBJ2-7; TRBD1 matches 10 bases. V gave up 4 bases and J gave up 2 bases; unmatched junction bases: 5. The CDR3 loop spans 15 amino acids. Germline V gene data show CDR1 as LGHDT and CDR2 as YNNKEL (reference sequence). The CDR3 DNA follows: TGTGCCAGCAGCCCCCGGGACAGGGGCCCCTACGAGCAGTACTTC. Its protein product is CASSPRDRGPYEQYF.

In this sample, this clone turned up a few times. The V gene is TRBV7-2, the J gene TRBJ2-2; perhaps TRBD2 as D (6 bases). The V and J ends lost 2 bases and 6 bases respectively, with 10 bases between them. This CDR3 spans 14 amino acids. Per germline, CDR1 SGHTA and CDR2 FQGNSA. CDR3 nucleotides: TGTGCCAGCAGCTTATGGGGGGTGGCCGGGGAGCTGTTTTTT. It is translated as CASSLWGVAGELFF.

The chain is built from TRBV14 and TRBJ2-7, with TRBD2 matching 10 bases. After removal of 4 bases from V and 6 bases from J, the junction contained 6 bases not matched to a gene. This CDR3 has 14 amino acids. Per the germline V gene, CDR1 is SGHDN and CDR2 is FVKESK. CDR3 sequence: CASSPPWTSGEQYF. The CDR3 coding sequence is TGTGCCAGCAGCCCTCCTTGGACTAGCGGCGAGCAGTACTTC.

V usage is TRBV27 and J usage is TRBJ2-2; no clear D. Germline CDR1 and CDR2: MNHEY and SMNVEV (reference sequence). Trimming took off 6 bases at V and 3 bases at J, with 11 bases between the two ends. This CDR3 is 14 amino acids long. The CDR3, as DNA: TGTGCCAGCAGGAGAGTCAGGCACACCGGGGAGCTGTTTTTT. Translating it yields CASRRVRHTGELFF.